The 5 T cell receptor beta chains given below trace back to one sample, sequenced in a study of shared clonotypes between healthy human individuals. Libraries were prepared by immunoSEQ multiplex PCR; TCRdb keeps only in-frame clonotypes and omits some of them. Of a few million clones detected, approximately 94% appear once; the ten largest clones hold roughly 0.14%. Input material: naive CD4+ T cells sorted from blood. The sample's subset: CD45RA+ positively selected. The receptor set was obtained from a man between 18 and 35 years old in good health.

The chain joins TRBV6-1 to TRBJ2-3; possibly TRBD2 for D (7 bases). The CDR3 sequence is 17 residues long. The germline V gene has CDR1 MNHNS and CDR2 SASEGT. Trimming removed 3 bases from V and 6 bases from J, with 22 bases in between. This chain's CDR3 is CASSESRRGPSGDTQYF. For the CDR3, the DNA is TGTGCCAGCAGTGAGTCTCGGCGGGGGCCGTCAGGGGATACGCAGTATTTT.

Notes on this clone: One junction end does not reproduce the germline sequence, and a read error may be involved. The gene calls are TRBV5-4 and TRBJ2-1; D is unclear. In germline, CDR1 is SGHNT, CDR2 YYREEE (reference sequence). The CDR3 extends over 14 amino acids. CDR3 DNA: TGTGCCGGCAGAGGCTCCATAAACTACAATGAGCAGTTCTTC. It encodes CAGRGSINYNEQFF.

This clone appeared a single time. J is TRBJ1-6 and V is TRBV7-6; 9 bases line up with TRBD1. The trim removed 5 bases at V and 9 bases at J, leaving 5 bases unmatched. The V gene's germline CDR1 is SGHVS and CDR2 FNYEAQ. The CDR3 totals 14 residues. CDR3: CASSLGQGGSPLHF. DNA for the CDR3: TGTGCCAGCAGCCTGGGACAGGGTGGTTCACCCCTCCACTTT.

This rearrangement joins TRBV10-3 to TRBJ1-4; maybe TRBD1 (6 bases). Between the trimmed V and J ends, which lost 2 bases and 7 bases, there was a span of 8 bases. The germline gives CDR1 ENHRY, CDR2 SYGVKD. The CDR3 runs to 13 residues. The CDR3 here is CAISEEGVEKLFF. The CDR3 DNA sequence: TGTGCCATCAGTGAGGAGGGGGTTGAAAAACTGTTTTTT.

The chain uses TRBV7-9 and TRBJ2-3; 11 positions match TRBD1. Germline V gene sequence: CDR1 SEHNR, CDR2 FQNEAQ (reference sequence). The CDR3 totals 17 residues. Trimming removed 1 base from V and 1 base from J; junction bases left unmatched: 4. The CDR3 loop reads CASSLGTGGWGTDTQYF. The CDR3 bases are TGTGCCAGCAGCTTAGGGACAGGGGGCTGGGGCACAGATACGCAGTATTTT.